These 10 T cell receptor beta chains share one sample of origin, sequenced in a study of T cell responses to AZD1222 COVID-19 vaccine. Sequencing was performed with immunoSEQ multiplex PCR; in TCRdb, only in-frame clones are kept and a portion is missing. The table shows tens of thousands of clones, with approximately 87% occurring only once. The specimen was peripheral blood, collected 28 days after the second AZD1222 dose. The receptors were sampled from an adult who received the AZD1222 COVID-19 vaccine.

This clone was seen a handful of times. This chain links TRBV2 with TRBJ1-4; perhaps TRBD1 as D (6 bases). Trimming cost V 7 bases and J 14 bases, with 20 bases left between them. CDR1 is SNHLY, CDR2 FYNNEI, per germline. CDR3 length: 13 residues. The CDR3 DNA is TGTGCCAGCAAAATCAACCCTGGGGGCTGGCTGTTTTTT. Amino acids: CASKINPGGWLFF.

V is TRBV27 and J is TRBJ1-5, with D unresolved. V was clipped by 3 bases and J by 3 bases, with 9 bases between them. This CDR3 region has 14 residues. From germline, CDR1 is MNHEY and CDR2 SMNVEV (reference sequence). CDR3 nucleotides: TGTGCCAGCAGTTTCGGAAATTCCAATCAGCCCCAGCATTTT. Protein sequence: CASSFGNSNQPQHF.

The chain is built from TRBV18 and TRBJ1-5; no firm D call. Germline CDR1 is KGHSH and CDR2 is LQKENI. Trimming took 3 bases from V and 0 from J, leaving 6 bases between them. This CDR3 comprises 14 residues. The CDR3 nucleotides are TGTGCCAGCTCACCCAATTATAGCAATCAGCCCCAGCATTTT. Its protein is CASSPNYSNQPQHF.

The genes are TRBV3-1 (or the pseudogene TRBV3-2) and TRBJ2-1; TRBD2 is a possible D gene (6 bases). Germline V gene sequence: CDR1 LGHDT, CDR2 YNNKEL (reference sequence). The ends were cut back, 2 bases at V and 4 bases at J, with 6 bases in the middle. CDR3 length: 13 residues. The CDR3 here is CASSQRGYNEQFF. The CDR3 DNA follows: TGTGCCAGCAGCCAACGGGGGTACAATGAGCAGTTCTTC.

J is TRBJ1-1 and V is TRBV7-9; no clear D gene. Germline V gene sequence: CDR1 SEHNR, CDR2 FQNEAQ (reference sequence). This CDR3 contains 17 residues. Between the trimmed V and J ends, which lost 5 bases and 0 bases, there was a span of 19 bases. CDR3 in amino acids: CASSPGLARLLNTEAFF. The DNA for the CDR3 is TGTGCCAGCAGCCCTGGGCTAGCGCGTCTTTTGAACACTGAAGCTTTCTTT.

V and J are TRBV10-3 and TRBJ1-2, with 8 bases lining up with TRBD1. CDR1 and CDR2 from the germline V gene are ENHRY and SYGVKD. The CDR3 contains 13 residues. The V gene end was trimmed by 4 bases and the J gene end by 5 bases; junction bases not matched to a gene: 3. CDR3 sequence (DNA): TGTGCCATCAGTGTCGGACAGGGTTATGGCTACACCTTC. Amino acids: CAISVGQGYGYTF.

DNA of the CDR3: TGCAGCGTTGAGAGGGCCCGGGACGCCCTTGTAATCGGCTACACCTTC. This encodes CSVERARDALVIGYTF. The chain employs TRBV29-1 and TRBJ1-2; D possibly corresponds to TRBD1 (5 bases). From germline, CDR1 is SQVTM and CDR2 ANQGSEA. The ends were cut back, 3 bases at V and 8 bases at J, with 25 bases in the middle. The CDR3 totals 16 residues.

The V gene is TRBV2, the J gene TRBJ1-5; no reliable D call. CDR1 and CDR2 (germline): SNHLY, FYNNEI. Trimming took off 10 bases at V and 2 bases at J, with 15 bases between the two ends. CDR3 length: 14 amino acids. The CDR3 coding sequence is TGTGCCACCGGGTTGGTTTCGGGCAATCAGCCCCAGCATTTT. Its translation is CATGLVSGNQPQHF.

V gene TRBV9 combines with J gene TRBJ1-2; 8 bases agree with TRBD1. Germline-derived CDR1 and CDR2 are SGDLS and YYNGEE. With V trimmed by 2 bases and J by 6 bases, 9 bases remained unmatched. This CDR3 contains 15 residues. DNA for the CDR3: TGTGCCAGCAGCGTGACGCAGGGGGCGCGTGATGGCTACACCTTC. Amino acid sequence: CASSVTQGARDGYTF. The variable domain in full, with the rest retrieved from reference TRBV9 and TRBJ1-2, is DSGVTQTPKHLITATGQRVTLRCSPRSGDLSVYWYQQSLDQGLQFLIQYYNGEERAKGNILERFSAQQFPDLHSELNLSSLELGDSALYFCASSVTQGARDGYTFGSGTRLTVV.

V is TRBV29-1 and J is TRBJ2-5; 9 bases align to TRBD2. Looked up from germline, CDR1 is SQVTM and CDR2 is ANQGSEA. The V gene end was trimmed by 4 bases and the J gene end by 9 bases; junction bases not matched to a gene: 12. The CDR3 has 14 residues. CDR3 residues: CSVGVAGALRSQYF. In DNA, the CDR3 is TGCAGCGTTGGGGTAGCGGGGGCCCTTAGGTCCCAGTACTTC.